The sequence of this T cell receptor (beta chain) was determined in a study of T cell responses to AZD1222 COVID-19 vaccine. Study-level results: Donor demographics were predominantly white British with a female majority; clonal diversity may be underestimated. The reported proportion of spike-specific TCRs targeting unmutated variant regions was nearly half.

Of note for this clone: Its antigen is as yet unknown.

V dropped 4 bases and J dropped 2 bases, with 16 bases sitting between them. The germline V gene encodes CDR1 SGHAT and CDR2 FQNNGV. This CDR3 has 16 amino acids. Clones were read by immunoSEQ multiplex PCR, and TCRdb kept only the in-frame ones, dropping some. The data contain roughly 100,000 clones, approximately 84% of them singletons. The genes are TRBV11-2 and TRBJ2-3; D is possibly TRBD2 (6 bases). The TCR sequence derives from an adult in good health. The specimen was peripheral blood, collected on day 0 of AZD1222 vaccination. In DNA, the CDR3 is TGTGCCAGCAGCTCCCGGGGGTTATCCATCACAGATACGCAGTATTTT. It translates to CASSSRGLSITDTQYF.